This TCR beta chain was observed in a study of T cell responses to AZD1222 COVID-19 vaccine (dated by TCRdb to about 2021). Background on the whole study: Because spike-specific TCR depth and breadth did not differ between the two schedules, AZD1222 recipients who got a second dose at roughly 4 weeks were pooled with those who got a second dose at roughly 12 weeks. A total of around 240 trial participants underwent TCR sequencing, of whom approximately 210 received two doses of AZD1222 and around 26 received two doses of the MenACWY control vaccine. Trial participants were enrolled into age subgroups of 18-55, 56-69 and 70-plus years, which contained 148, 28 and 57 TCR-sequenced participants, respectively. What the work shows at the level of the full study, not this receptor alone: Only five or six AZD1222 recipients were SARS-CoV-2 seropositive at baseline, limiting conclusions about previously exposed vaccinees. Nearly half of unique spike-specific TCRs reportedly recognized epitopes outside regions mutated in the B.1.351 and B.1.1.7 variants. Spike-specific TCR breadth and depth rose significantly after two AZD1222 doses compared with day 0 and with MenACWY recipients. Because no day 14 peak-response samples were available, repertoires were characterized only after the peak T cell response. Participants were mostly white British and included more females than males, and it was suggested by the authors that clonal diversity may have been underestimated. In the small 56-69-year group, the increase in depth fell short of significance, most likely because of low power. The vaccine-associated CD4 TCRs covered the entire spike protein, and the dominant responses fell in regions 160-218 and 743-854.

The CDR3 regions of human TCRbeta chains were subjected to immunosequencing. In the source study's methods: Repertoire TCRs were checked for matches against a reference library of SARS-CoV-2-specific TCRs that had been generated using the MIRA antigen-specificity platform. Breadth meant the fraction of unique TCRs that were SARS-CoV-2-associated, whereas depth meant the fraction of total T cells that were SARS-CoV-2-associated. Using the MIRA data, every spike-specific TCR was mapped to the spike region that the TCR reacted to and assigned to either a CD4 or a CD8 class. Log10-transformed breadth and depth values were compared by one-way ANOVA with Sidak's multiple comparisons tests. This immuneACCESS table, as held by TCRdb, lists in-frame sequences with V and J called but not all clones. Of the missing ones, under half trace to an unresolved V gene in checked studies; the others have no known cause. V and J calls and clone size are as listed in that table; D and trimming were resolved from the DNA. The sample table contains around 180,000 clones; only one count was recorded for about 90% of them. Jointly, the top ten make up 0.45% to 0.55% of the sample.

The CDR3, cysteine through phenylalanine, is 13 amino acids long. Only the CDR3 DNA is retained, 39 bases long and in frame from the first base. The junction carries 12 bases between V and J, which are trimmed by 5 bases and 3 bases respectively. Sequences SQVTM (CDR1) and ANQGSEA (CDR2) are obtained from the germline V gene. The time point tag for this specimen amounts to: baseline before first vaccination. The vaccinee samples were drawn from two UK trials, COV001 and COV002, one of which was a single-blind randomized controlled phase 2/3 trial testing AZD1222 (ChAdOx1 nCoV-19) in healthy adults. Trial participant PBMC samples were collected at day 0 and day 28 after the second dose for TCRbeta chain sequencing. Turning to this clone: Its recognized antigen is unknown. Base qualities are not at hand, and no much larger clone is one base apart.

Sample: peripheral blood, taken on day 0 of AZD1222 vaccination. The TCR was taken from an adult in good health. The rearrangement combines TRBV29-1 with TRBJ2-3; a weak D assignment points to TRBD2 (6 bases agree). The nucleotides read TGCAGCGTTCTGGGACTCCTAACAGATACGCAGTATTTT. This translates into CSVLGLLTDTQYF.